One sample yielded the 18 T cell receptor beta chains listed below, sequenced in a study of monozygotic twins with inflammatory bowel disease. TCRdb re-called the 5' RACE reads and shows each CDR3 protein once, DNA omitted. The sample table includes approximately 400,000 distinct CDR3 sequences. Sequenced material: blood. These receptors were collected from a human donor with ulcerative colitis or Crohn's disease, or a healthy co-twin of an affected twin (not recorded which).

The J gene is TRBJ1-5, the V gene TRBV28; lacking DNA, the TRBD1 call made by TCRdb goes unchecked. The germline CDR1 and CDR2 sequences are MDHEN and SYDVKM. The CDR3 runs 16 residues. The CDR3 region is CASSSIRGLANQPQHF.

The chain recombines TRBV20-1 with TRBJ2-3; TCRdb's D gene call, TRBD1, goes unchecked for lack of DNA. Germline V gene sequence: CDR1 DFQATT, CDR2 SNEGSKA (reference sequence). The CDR3 extends over 13 amino acids. CDR3 protein: CSARTDAPDTQYF.

This sequence joins TRBV9 and TRBJ1-5. The CDR3 is 15 amino acids. Germline CDR1 SGDLS, CDR2 YYNGEE. The CDR3 is CASSVGVTANQPQHF.

The chain carries TRBV9 and TRBJ1-6; lacking DNA, the TRBD1 call made by TCRdb goes unchecked. Germline V gene sequence: CDR1 SGDLS, CDR2 YYNGEE. The CDR3 consists of 15 residues. CDR3 loop: CASSVGWDRGSPLHF.

The J gene is TRBJ2-3, the V gene TRBV6-6. Germline V gene lookup returns CDR1 MNHNY and CDR2 SVGAGI (reference sequence). The CDR3 is 12 residues long. CDR3: CASSYAEDTQYF.

V usage is TRBV7-8 and J usage is TRBJ2-5. The germline V gene has CDR1 SGHVS and CDR2 FQNEAQ. The CDR3 has 13 amino acids. The CDR3 sequence is CASSSIGGETQYF.

The J gene is TRBJ1-1, the V gene TRBV20-1; TCRdb's D call of TRBD1 is untestable without DNA. Germline-derived CDR1 and CDR2 are DFQATT and SNEGSKA (reference sequence). The CDR3 has 14 residues. CDR3 residues: CSASGPGMNTEAFF.

This chain uses TRBV12-3 or TRBV12-4 with TRBJ2-5; TCRdb reports TRBD1, a call that lacks DNA to check it against. This CDR3 has 14 residues. The chain's CDR3 is CASSFGPRPETQYF.

The chain combines TRBV20-1 with TRBJ1-5; the D gene TCRdb calls, TRBD1, cannot be checked with no DNA. The CDR3 covers 16 residues. Germline V gene sequence: CDR1 DFQATT, CDR2 SNEGSKA (reference sequence). The CDR3 loop is CSVLTGALNSNQPQHF.

The genes are TRBV14 and TRBJ2-1; TCRdb selects TRBD1, and the lack of DNA leaves this call unchecked. The CDR3 covers 17 residues. From germline, CDR1 is SGHDN and CDR2 FVKESK. This CDR3 reads CASSPSTGGGNYNEQFF.

This chain links TRBV11-1 with TRBJ1-1. The CDR3 is 12 residues long. Germline V gene sequence: CDR1 SGHAT, CDR2 FQDESV (reference sequence). The CDR3 spells CASSLVATEAFF.

The chain combines TRBV5-1 with TRBJ2-3; the D gene TCRdb calls, TRBD2, cannot be checked with no DNA. CDR1 and CDR2 from the germline V gene are SGHRS and YFSETQ. The CDR3 runs 14 residues. The CDR3 is CASSLGLETDTQYF. Filled out from reference TRBV5-1 and TRBJ2-3, the complete variable domain reads KAGVTQTPRYLIKTRGQQVTLSCSPISGHRSVSWYQQTPGQGLQFLFEYFSETQRNKGNFPGRFSGRQFSNSRSEMNVSTLELGDSALYLCASSLGLETDTQYFGPGTRLTVL.

CDR3 loop: CSAPSGTLSGNTIYF. The chain employs TRBV20-1 and TRBJ1-3; TCRdb's assignment of TRBD1 cannot be checked, as there is no DNA. The CDR3 totals 15 residues. Germline V gene data show CDR1 as DFQATT and CDR2 as SNEGSKA (reference sequence).

The rearrangement joins TRBV20-1 to TRBJ2-1; TCRdb names TRBD2, which stays unverified in the absence of DNA. This CDR3 has 14 residues. Germline V gene data show CDR1 as DFQATT and CDR2 as SNEGSKA (reference sequence). This chain's CDR3 is CSAFSGRAGDEQFF.

The chain employs TRBV5-1 and TRBJ2-3; with no DNA, the TCRdb D assignment of TRBD2 cannot be verified. The germline V gene encodes CDR1 SGHRS and CDR2 YFSETQ. This CDR3 comprises 13 residues. This CDR3 reads CATAGLSTDTQYF.

This chain links TRBV7-9 with TRBJ2-1; without DNA, the TCRdb call of TRBD1 cannot be checked. The CDR3 totals 16 residues. CDR1 is SEHNR and CDR2 is FQNEAQ in the germline V gene (reference sequence). CDR3 loop: CASSPPRDSIYNEQFF. Complete variable domain (other parts from reference TRBV7-9 and TRBJ2-1): DTGVSQNPRHKITKRGQNVTFRCDPISEHNRLYWYRQTLGQGPEFLTYFQNEAQLEKSRLLSDRFSAERPKGSFSTLEIQRTEQGDSAMYLCASSPPRDSIYNEQFFGPGTRLTVL.

The chain employs TRBV3-1 and TRBJ2-2. The germline V gene has CDR1 LGHDT and CDR2 YNNKEL (reference sequence). This CDR3 has 13 residues. The CDR3 loop is CASSPRLAGELFF.

This chain links TRBV7-7 with TRBJ2-1; TCRdb's D call of TRBD2 is untestable without DNA. This CDR3 spans 15 amino acids. Germline lookup yields CDR1 SSHAT and CDR2 FNYEAQ (reference sequence). The CDR3 reads CASSPTRAGWDEQFF.